These 5 T cell receptor beta chains share one sample of origin, sequenced in a study of molecular identifiers for immune sequencing clone quantification (dated by TCRdb to 2016 to 2019). Library preparation employed PCR. This sample was sequenced with a NextSeq 500. The public sequencing data were trimmed at Q25 with fastp and processed into clonotypes with MiXCR by TCRdb, which kept only in-frame beta chains. For every CDR3 protein sequence, its rows merge into one entry that carries the most common genes and DNA. The sample contains more than 450,000 distinct CDR3 sequences, about 26% of them found a single time. Over 0.6% of the sample rests with the top ten. The sequenced material came from naive CD8+ T cells from blood, with Jurkat cell RNA spiked in. The cell subset or site label here, explained by the study, means: FACS-sorted CD8+CD4-CCR7+CD45RA+ naive T cells. Receptor source: a human donor in good health. Some libraries in this study had Jurkat cell RNA spiked in.

The chain combines TRBV2 with TRBJ2-4, with D perhaps matching TRBD1 or TRBD2 (7 bases each). Germline values: CDR1 SNHLY, CDR2 FYNNEI. V lost 0 bases and J lost 6, with 21 bases in between. This CDR3 has 18 residues. The CDR3 is CASSEATRGGKRGNIQYF. CDR3 nucleotide sequence: TGTGCCAGCAGTGAAGCTACCAGGGGGGGGAAAAGGGGAAACATTCAGTACTTC.

The V call is TRBV11-1, the J call TRBJ2-7; TRBD1 might be the D (6 bases). CDR3 length: 14 amino acids. The V and J ends lost 5 bases and 4 bases respectively, with 15 bases between them. Germline V gene data show CDR1 as SGHAT and CDR2 as FQDESV (reference sequence). The DNA for the CDR3 is TGTGCCAGCAGCCCGTCCGGCAGGGGTTACGAGCAGTACTTC. Protein sequence: CASSPSGRGYEQYF. The full variable domain, completed using reference TRBV11-1 and TRBJ2-7, is EAEVAQSPRYKITEKSQAVAFWCDPISGHATLYWYRQILGQGPELLVQFQDESVVDDSQLPKDRFSAERLKGVDSTLKIQPAELGDSAMYLCASSPSGRGYEQYFGPGTRLTVT.

V gene TRBV19 combines with J gene TRBJ1-5; 11 bases fit TRBD1. CDR3 length equals 16 residues. The V gene end was trimmed by 1 base and the J gene end by 4 bases; junction bases not matched to a gene: 3. The germline V gene has CDR1 LNHDA and CDR2 SQIVND (reference sequence). The CDR3 spells CASSIGDRGVNQPQHF. In DNA, the CDR3 is TGTGCCAGTAGTATAGGGGACAGGGGGGTAAATCAGCCCCAGCATTTT.

This clonotype has a handful of counts. The rearrangement uses TRBV11-3 and TRBJ2-2; tentative D call: TRBD2 (6 bases). V dropped 2 bases and J dropped 6 bases, with 13 bases sitting between them. This CDR3 is built from 15 residues. Germline CDR1 reads SGHNT; CDR2 reads YENEEA. The CDR3 DNA follows: TGTGCCAGCAGCTTATTTCGGGACTCCTCCGGGGAGCTGTTTTTT. Residues: CASSLFRDSSGELFF. Full variable domain (remainder filled in from reference TRBV11-3 and TRBJ2-2): EAGVVQSPRYKIIEKKQPVAFWCNPISGHNTLYWYLQNLGQGPELLIRYENEEAVDDSQLPKDRFSAERLKGVDSTLKIQPAELGDSAVYLCASSLFRDSSGELFFGEGSRLTVL.

The rearrangement links TRBV6-5 to TRBJ2-7; D might be TRBD1 (6 bases). The CDR3 length is 15 residues. V lost 4 bases and J 2 bases, leaving 15 bases between the germline ends. Per the germline V gene, CDR1 is MNHEY and CDR2 is SVGAGI. CDR3 bases: TGTGCCAGCAGTTTAGGGACAAGTTCAACCTACGAGCAGTACTTC. Its translation is CASSLGTSSTYEQYF.